This T cell receptor beta chain is from a study of memory CD4+ T cells and cytomegalovirus serostatus. The data were produced by immunoSEQ multiplex PCR, yet TCRdb's version contains in-frame clones alone and is incomplete. The table shows under 55,000 clones, with 83% occurring only once. The germline gives CDR1 MNHEY, CDR2 SVGAGI. The CDR3 has 15 residues. V was cut by 5 bases and J by 2 bases, with 15 bases left in between. The sort gate was single viable CD3+CD4+CD8-CD45RO+ cells for memory CD4+ T cells. The receptor's source is an adult in good health and CMV-seropositive. Sample: memory CD4+ T cells from blood. The V call is TRBV6-5, the J call TRBJ2-5; D perhaps matches TRBD2 (5 bases). CDR3 DNA: TGTGCCAGCAGTCTTACTTTTTCGGGGCAAGAGACCCAGTACTTC. Protein: CASSLTFSGQETQYF.